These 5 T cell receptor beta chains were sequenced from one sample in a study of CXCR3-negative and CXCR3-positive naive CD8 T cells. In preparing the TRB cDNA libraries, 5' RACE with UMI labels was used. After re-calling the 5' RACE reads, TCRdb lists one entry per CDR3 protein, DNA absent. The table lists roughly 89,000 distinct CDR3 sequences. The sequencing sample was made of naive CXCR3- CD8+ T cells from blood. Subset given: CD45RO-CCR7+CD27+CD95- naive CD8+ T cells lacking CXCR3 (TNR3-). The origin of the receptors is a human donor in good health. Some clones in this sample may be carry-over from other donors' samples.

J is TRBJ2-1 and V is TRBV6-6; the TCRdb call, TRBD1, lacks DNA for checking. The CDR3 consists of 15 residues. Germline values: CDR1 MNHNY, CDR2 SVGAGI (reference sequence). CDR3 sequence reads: CASSYSTGGGYEQFF.

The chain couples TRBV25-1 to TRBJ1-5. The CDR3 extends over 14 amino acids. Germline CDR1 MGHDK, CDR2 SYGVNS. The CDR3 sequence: CASSGGLGNQPQHF.

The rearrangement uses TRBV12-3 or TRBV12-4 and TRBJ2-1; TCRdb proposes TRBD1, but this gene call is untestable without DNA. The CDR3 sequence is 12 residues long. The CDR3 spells CASSTLGGEQFF.

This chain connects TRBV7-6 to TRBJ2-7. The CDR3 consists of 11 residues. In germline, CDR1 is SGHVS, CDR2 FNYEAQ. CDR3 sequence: CASSFGSEQYF.

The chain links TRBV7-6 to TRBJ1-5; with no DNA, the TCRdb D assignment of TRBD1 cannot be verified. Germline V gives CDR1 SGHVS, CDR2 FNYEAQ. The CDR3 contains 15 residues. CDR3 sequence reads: CASSLGGGSNQPQHF.